A single sample is the source of the 8 T cell receptor beta chains below, sequenced in a study of Ad26.COV2.S vaccination and SARS-CoV-2 variants. Treatment described: 15 to 20 received Ad26.COV2.S at low or high dose, single or two shots; 5 received placebo; per-sample allocation not given. Sampling occurred on day 63 after the first vaccine or placebo injection. The table came from immunoSEQ multiplex PCR; TCRdb's copy has only in-frame clones and leaves some out. Here the sample spans about 430,000 clones, 75% to 95% being singletons. The sample here was peripheral blood, taken in a trial of Ad26.COV2.S vaccine versus placebo. These receptor sequences come from a person aged 18 to 65 who received the Ad26.COV2.S COVID-19 vaccine or a placebo.

The chain carries TRBV10-3 and TRBJ2-1; possibly TRBD1 for D (5 bases). This CDR3 has 14 amino acids. Per the germline V gene, CDR1 is ENHRY and CDR2 is SYGVKD. The ends were cut back, 3 bases at V and 5 bases at J, with 11 bases in the middle. CDR3 in amino acids: CAISEWQDNNEQFF. The CDR3 bases are TGTGCCATCAGTGAATGGCAGGACAACAATGAGCAGTTCTTC.

The chain employs TRBV5-4 and TRBJ2-3; D uncertain. Trimming removed 5 bases from V and 0 bases from J, with 7 bases in between. Germline CDR1 SGHNT, CDR2 YYREEE (reference sequence). CDR3 length: 13 residues. For the CDR3, the DNA is TGTGCCAGCAGACCGACCAGCACAGATACGCAGTATTTT. Its translation is CASRPTSTDTQYF.

The J gene is TRBJ2-1, the V gene TRBV7-6, with TRBD2 identical over 10 bases. CDR1 is SGHVS and CDR2 is FNYEAQ in the germline V gene. V dropped 5 bases and J dropped 2; count of bases not matched to a gene: 3. This CDR3 region has 15 residues. The chain's CDR3 is CASSRGLAAYNEQFF. The CDR3 DNA sequence: TGTGCCAGCAGCCGAGGACTAGCGGCCTACAATGAGCAGTTCTTC. The full variable domain, completed using reference TRBV7-6 and TRBJ2-1, is GAGVSQSPRYKVTKRGQDVALRCDPISGHVSLYWYRQALGQGPEFLTYFNYEAQQDKSGLPNDRFSAERPEGSISTLTIQRTEQRDSAMYRCASSRGLAAYNEQFFGPGTRLTVL.

V gene TRBV30 combines with J gene TRBJ1-5, with 7 bases that match TRBD1. CDR1 and CDR2 (germline): GTSNPN, SVGIG (reference sequence). The junction had 7 bases not matched to a gene; V was cut back by 1 base and J by 7 bases. The CDR3 has 14 amino acids. The CDR3 protein is CAWSAQGIGQPQHF. The CDR3 DNA is TGTGCCTGGAGTGCACAGGGGATCGGGCAGCCCCAGCATTTT.

The gene calls are TRBV5-1 and TRBJ2-1, with 11 bases identical to TRBD2. The trim removed 4 bases at V and 1 base at J, leaving 7 bases unmatched. The germline V gene has CDR1 SGHRS and CDR2 YFSETQ. There are 17 residues in the CDR3. The CDR3 spells CASSPRLAGGSYNEQFF. The CDR3 DNA reads TGCGCCAGCAGCCCCCGCCTAGCGGGGGGTTCCTACAATGAGCAGTTCTTC.

The gene calls are TRBV30 and TRBJ2-1, with 8 bases lining up with TRBD2. The germline V gene encodes CDR1 GTSNPN and CDR2 SVGIG (reference sequence). J lost 5 bases, V lost 3 bases, and 6 bases had no gene match. The length of the CDR3 is 14 residues. CDR3 sequence: CAWSPGRVDNEQFF. The CDR3 DNA is TGTGCCTGGAGCCCCGGGAGGGTAGACAATGAGCAGTTCTTC.

The genes are TRBV10-3 and TRBJ2-3, with TRBD2 identical over 10 bases. Per the germline V gene, CDR1 is ENHRY and CDR2 is SYGVKD. The CDR3 has 17 amino acids. Germline trimming cut 5 bases from V and 1 base from J; bases unmatched to any gene: 9. In DNA form, the CDR3 reads TGTGCCATCAGTCCTACCCCTAGCGGGGGCGGCACAGATACGCAGTATTTT. This translates into CAISPTPSGGGTDTQYF.

The CDR3 loop is CASSPAGGFLQETQYF. The CDR3 nucleotides read TGTGCCAGCTCACCAGCCGGAGGGTTCCTTCAAGAGACCCAGTACTTC. The chain is built from TRBV18 and TRBJ2-5; tentative D call: TRBD2 (6 bases). Germline CDR1 KGHSH, CDR2 LQKENI. This CDR3 is built from 16 residues. The ends were cut back, 2 bases at V and 2 bases at J, with 15 bases in the middle.